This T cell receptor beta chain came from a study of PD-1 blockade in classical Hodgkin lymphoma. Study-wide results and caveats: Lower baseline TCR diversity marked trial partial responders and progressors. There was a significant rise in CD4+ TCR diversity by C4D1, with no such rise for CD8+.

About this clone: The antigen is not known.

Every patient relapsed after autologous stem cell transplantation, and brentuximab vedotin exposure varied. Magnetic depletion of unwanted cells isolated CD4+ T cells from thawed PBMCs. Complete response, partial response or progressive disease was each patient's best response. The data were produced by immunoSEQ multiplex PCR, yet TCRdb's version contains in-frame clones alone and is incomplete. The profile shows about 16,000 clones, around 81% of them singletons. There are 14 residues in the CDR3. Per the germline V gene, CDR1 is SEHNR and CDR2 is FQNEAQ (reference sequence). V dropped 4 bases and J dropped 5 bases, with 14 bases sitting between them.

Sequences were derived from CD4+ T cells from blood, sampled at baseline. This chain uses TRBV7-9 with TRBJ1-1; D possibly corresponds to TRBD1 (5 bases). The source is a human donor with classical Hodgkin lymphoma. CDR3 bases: TGTGCCAGCAGCTCCGGGACGCCCGGGACTGAAGCTTTCTTT. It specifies CASSSGTPGTEAFF.